The clone carrying this TCR beta chain was detected a few times. Per the authors' pipeline: Using reference gene primer amplification, nucleated cell counts were estimated. The table came from immunoSEQ multiplex PCR; TCRdb's copy has only in-frame clones and leaves some out. V and J calls and clone size are as listed in that table; D and trimming were resolved from the DNA. The sample lists some 90,000 clones, about four fifths occurring once. The data are from a study of blood T cell repertoires in COVID-19. Looking at the study overall: COVID-19 samples from acute and convalescent phases originated in the United States, Italy and Spain. T cells, B-cell-depleted T cells, or PBMCs provided the cDNA or gDNA that served as material.

Germline V CDR1 and CDR2: SGHDT, YYEEEE. V lost 1 base and J 2 bases, leaving 7 bases between the germline ends. The CDR3 totals 14 residues. This TCR derives from a human donor in a cohort sampled during active COVID-19. The sample was peripheral blood. The gene calls are TRBV5-6 and TRBJ2-4; D might be TRBD1 (5 bases). For the CDR3, the DNA is TGTGCCAGCAGCTTGTGGGGCACCAAAAACATTCAGTACTTC. This gives the protein CASSLWGTKNIQYF.